Each of the 11 T cell receptor beta chains below was sequenced from the same sample in a study of OX40 agonist ivuxolimab in advanced cancers. TCRdb keeps only in-frame clones here, not all; method: immunoSEQ multiplex PCR. Among around 70,000 clones listed, 85% were seen once. The sequenced sample was CD4+ or CD8+ T cells sorted from blood, obtained in a trial of the OX40 agonist ivuxolimab. These receptors were obtained from an adult with an advanced solid tumor such as melanoma, head and neck, liver or kidney cancer.

The rearrangement uses TRBV7-8 and TRBJ1-1; the match to TRBD1 covers 9 bases. V shed 3 bases, J shed 8 bases, and the junction held 1 base outside the gene matches. The germline CDR1 and CDR2 sequences are SGHVS and FQNEAQ. The CDR3 extends over 12 amino acids. CDR3 protein: CASSFGQGEAFF. The DNA of the CDR3 is TGTGCCAGCAGCTTCGGACAGGGGGAAGCTTTCTTT.

This sequence joins TRBV18 and TRBJ1-1; 8 positions match TRBD1. The germline gives CDR1 KGHSH, CDR2 LQKENI. The CDR3 sequence is 15 residues long. The V gene end was trimmed by 2 bases and the J gene end by 1 base; junction bases not matched to a gene: 3. CDR3 DNA sequence: TGTGCCAGCTCACCAACAGGGGGTGCGAACACTGAAGCTTTCTTT. Translation: CASSPTGGANTEAFF.

The chain combines TRBV2 with TRBJ2-2, with no clear D. Trimming took 1 base from V and 4 from J, leaving 10 bases between them. The length of the CDR3 is 15 residues. Germline CDR1 reads SNHLY; CDR2 reads FYNNEI. The CDR3 region is CASSEERATTGELFF. The CDR3 nucleotides are TGTGCCAGCAGTGAAGAAAGGGCGACCACCGGGGAGCTGTTTTTT.

This clone was detected a few times. The genes are TRBV23-1 and TRBJ2-1; 7 positions match TRBD1. TRBV23-1 is an ORF for which the function is uncertain. The V gene end was trimmed by 0 bases and the J gene end by 2 bases; junction bases not matched to a gene: 19. The CDR3 contains 21 residues. This chain's CDR3 is CASSQSRSLDREGGPYNEQFF. CDR3 in DNA: TGCGCCAGCAGTCAATCGAGGTCGCTCGACAGGGAAGGAGGCCCCTACAATGAGCAGTTCTTC.

This chain uses TRBV30 with TRBJ1-4, with 8 bases aligning to TRBD1. The CDR3 consists of 19 residues. The V segment lost 2 bases and the J segment 1 base; nucleotides outside the gene matches: 15. Germline V gives CDR1 GTSNPN, CDR2 SVGIG (reference sequence). The CDR3 region is CAWSHSPGQEILTNEKLFF. Written as DNA, the CDR3 is TGTGCCTGGAGTCACTCACCGGGACAGGAGATCCTAACTAATGAAAAACTGTTTTTT.

The CDR3 nucleotides read TGTGCCAGCAGCTTGGGGACTAGGGGGTACGAGCAGTACTTC. It yields the protein CASSLGTRGYEQYF. The chain recombines TRBV13 with TRBJ2-7, with 8 positions matching TRBD2. This CDR3 is 14 amino acids long. CDR1 and CDR2 (germline): PRHDT, FYEKMQ (reference sequence). The V segment lost 3 bases and the J segment 4 bases; nucleotides outside the gene matches: 5. The variable domain in full, with the rest retrieved from reference TRBV13 and TRBJ2-7, is AAGVIQSPRHLIKEKRETATLKCYPIPRHDTVYWYQQGPGQDPQFLISFYEKMQSDKGSIPDRFSAQQFSDYHSELNMSSLELGDSALYFCASSLGTRGYEQYFGPGTRLTVT.

The chain carries TRBV19 and TRBJ2-1; 9 nucleotides match TRBD2. The CDR3 totals 15 residues. J gave up 7 bases and V 1 base, and 5 bases lay outside the gene matches. Germline lookup yields CDR1 LNHDA and CDR2 SQIVND (reference sequence). The CDR3 loop is CASSIVGLAGNEQFF. The DNA of the CDR3 is TGTGCCAGTAGTATAGTTGGGCTAGCGGGAAATGAGCAGTTCTTC.

This chain links TRBV2 with TRBJ2-1, with a tentative D call TRBD2 (6 bases). V lost 8 bases and J 5 bases, leaving 16 bases between the germline ends. CDR1 and CDR2 (germline): SNHLY, FYNNEI. The CDR3 has 14 amino acids. The CDR3 reads CASATWRGDNEQFF. The CDR3 DNA reads TGTGCCAGCGCGACCTGGCGGGGAGACAATGAGCAGTTCTTC.

The V and J genes are TRBV11-3 and TRBJ2-1; TRBD2 aligns across 8 bases. Trimming removed 1 base from V and 1 base from J; junction bases left unmatched: 3. The CDR3 is 16 residues long. The germline gives CDR1 SGHNT, CDR2 YENEEA. CDR3: CASSLGGGGSYNEQFF. DNA of the CDR3: TGTGCCAGCAGCTTAGGAGGCGGGGGGTCCTACAATGAGCAGTTCTTC.

On this clone itself: Other DNA sequences from this sample encode an identical CDR3 as well. V and J are TRBV11-1 and TRBJ2-7, with 8 bases that match TRBD1. CDR3 length: 17 amino acids. Germline CDR1 SGHAT, CDR2 FQDESV (reference sequence). V shed 4 bases, J shed 0 bases, and the junction held 11 bases outside the gene matches. CDR3 region: CASSSRTGYFISYEQYF. CDR3 sequence (DNA): TGTGCCAGCAGCTCGCGGACAGGGTATTTTATCTCCTACGAGCAGTACTTC.

This chain joins TRBV7-9 and TRBJ1-2; tentatively, D is TRBD1 (5 bases). This CDR3 has 13 residues. Per the germline V gene, CDR1 is SEHNR and CDR2 is FQNEAQ (reference sequence). Deletions cut 8 bases from V and 3 bases from J, with 13 bases between. The CDR3 region is CASAGGEDYGYTF. CDR3 DNA sequence: TGTGCCAGCGCGGGAGGGGAGGACTATGGCTACACCTTC. Using reference TRBV7-9 and TRBJ1-2 for the parts outside the CDR3, the full variable domain is DTGVSQNPRHKITKRGQNVTFRCDPISEHNRLYWYRQTLGQGPEFLTYFQNEAQLEKSRLLSDRFSAERPKGSFSTLEIQRTEQGDSAMYLCASAGGEDYGYTFGSGTRLTVV.